This section outlines one T cell receptor beta chain sequence together with its context. V lost 2 bases and J lost 5; bases outside the gene matches: 9. Per germline, CDR1 LGHDT and CDR2 YNNKEL (reference sequence). This CDR3 has 15 residues. Libraries were prepared by immunoSEQ multiplex PCR; TCRdb keeps only in-frame clonotypes and omits some of them. The top ten clones hold more than 10% of a sample with tens of thousands of clones, roughly 85% of them seen once. The record originates from a study of T cell responses to AZD1222 COVID-19 vaccine. The clonotype comes from an adult in good health. Material: peripheral blood, obtained on day 0 of AZD1222 vaccination. The chain is built from TRBV3-1 (or the pseudogene TRBV3-2) and TRBJ2-7, with TRBD1 matching 7 bases. Here the CDR3 DNA reads TGTGCCAGCAGCCAACCCAGGGGGTTCGTTGACGAGCAGTACTTC. It codes for CASSQPRGFVDEQYF.